This T cell receptor (beta chain) was captured by sequencing in a study of metastatic and nonmetastatic thyroid tumors. The CDR3 has 14 residues. Trimming at V came to 2 bases and at J to 14 bases, leaving 10 bases not matched to a gene. The entire patient cohort was treatment-naive prior to thyroid surgery. TCRdb reprocessed the PCR reads via MiXCR. The sample includes 89,000 or so clones, around 9.2% of them seen just once. This clone has only a few counts. Its cognate antigen is unknown. Broader study findings: The study reportedly found significantly higher TCR beta diversity in malignant thyroid tumors than benign nodules, in blood and tumor.

The clonotype comes from a female donor with papillary thyroid cancer or a benign thyroid nodule (not recorded which). Some clones in this sample may be carry-over from other donors' samples. The sample taken for sequencing was blood. The gene calls are TRBV12-3 or TRBV12-4 and TRBJ1-2, with 11 bases that match TRBD1. CDR3: CASSLIGQGALRTF. CDR3 DNA: TGTGCCAGCAGTTTAATTGGACAGGGGGCGCTTAGGACCTTC.